This TCR beta chain was documented in a study of T cell responses to AZD1222 COVID-19 vaccine. About this clone itself: Its matching antigen is unknown.

Measured with immunoSEQ multiplex PCR; TCRdb has only the in-frame clones, and not every one. Among 200,000 or so clones listed, approximately 93% were seen once. Study-wide points: Unmutated variant regions reportedly attract nearly half of all spike-specific TCRs. Sampling that yielded the repertoires occurred only after the peak T cell response.

The trim removed 1 base at V and 6 bases at J, leaving 12 bases unmatched. The CDR3 is 16 amino acids. Germline V gene lookup returns CDR1 SGHRS and CDR2 YFSETQ. Second-dose schedules of about 4 or about 12 weeks were combined. Sequencing was performed on peripheral blood, taken 28 days after the second AZD1222 dose. This TCR derives from an adult who received the AZD1222 COVID-19 vaccine. V gene TRBV5-1 combines with J gene TRBJ1-2; 7 bases align to TRBD1. For the CDR3, the DNA is TGCGCCAGCAGCTTGTCCCTCCCGACAGGGAGTCATGGCTACACCTTC. Protein sequence: CASSLSLPTGSHGYTF.